This T cell receptor (beta chain) was identified during a study of cytomegalovirus exposure and HLA in healthy donors. The overall study: Samples from HLA-typed donors yielded about 85 million unique TCRs in an early data release.

Germline V gene data show CDR1 as SGHRS and CDR2 as YFSETQ. This CDR3 is built from 12 residues. Between the trimmed V and J ends, which lost 7 bases and 5 bases, there was a span of 12 bases. Study-wide findings and caveats: Productive rates of about 90% or about 30% were seen for most TCR beta V segments in an earlier analysis. For most subjects, TCR beta sequences were reported to predict HLA-A and HLA-B alleles with accuracy. Presence/absence analyses assumed roughly uniform sequencing depth across donors.

It was with 60 Vbeta and 13 Jbeta primers that the PCR ran. Measured with immunoSEQ multiplex PCR; TCRdb has only the in-frame clones, and not every one. The sample includes under 150,000 clones, over 80% of them seen just once. Of note for this clone: As yet, its antigen is unknown.

The chain has TRBV5-1 and TRBJ2-5, with no clear D. The receptor was isolated from a boy between 10 and 17 years old in good health and CMV-seronegative. Sequencing input: PBMCs. CDR3 amino acids: CASGDPGETQYF. The CDR3 DNA reads as TGCGCCAGCGGCGACCCCGGGGAGACCCAGTACTTC.